This section outlines one T cell receptor (beta chain) sequence together with its context. The data derive from a study of blood T cell repertoires in COVID-19. Study-wide background: Some COVID-19 samples were acute and others convalescent; all came from the United States, Italy and Spain. Sample material is recorded as cDNA or gDNA derived from T cells, B-cell-depleted T cells, or PBMCs.

The length of the CDR3 is 13 residues. V dropped 6 bases and J dropped 5 bases, with 12 bases sitting between them. Germline values: CDR1 KGHSH, CDR2 LQKENI. The authors' processing: From reference gene primer amplification, estimates of nucleated cell counts were derived. TCRdb's copy holds only in-frame clones and misses some; the assay was immunoSEQ multiplex PCR. That table gives V, J and clone size, and the DNA gave D and trimming. In the table there are under 450,000 clones, approximately 88% of which are singletons. Seattle patients were enrolled while actively infected and followed longitudinally.

The sample consisted of peripheral blood. The clonotype originates from a woman in her forties or fifties with COVID-19, enrolled during active disease. The gene calls are TRBV18 and TRBJ2-3; tentatively, D is TRBD2 (7 bases). In DNA, the CDR3 is TGTGCCAGCTCGCTGAGGGGGGGAGATACGCAGTATTTT. Translated, it gives CASSLRGGDTQYF.